The 26 T cell receptor beta chains in this list originate from one sample, sequenced in a study of kidney transplant recipient with SARS-CoV-2 infection. TCRdb re-called the reads with MiXCR, one entry per CDR3 protein. The profile covers some 220,000 distinct CDR3 sequences, with more than 25% appearing a single time and less than 8.5% taken by the ten largest. This sample comprised a blood sample, obtained at baseline and on day 111 from a kidney transplant recipient. All receptors derive from a male patient aged 25-45 years who had COVID-19 and was a kidney transplant recipient. Some T cells may arise from the graft donor.

This clonotype was recorded many times. V usage is TRBV15 and J usage is TRBJ2-7, with a tentative D call TRBD2 (6 bases). This CDR3 is 17 amino acids long. Per germline, CDR1 LNHNV and CDR2 YYDKDF (reference sequence). Trimming left V 0 bases short and J 6 bases short, with 21 bases between. CDR3 in amino acids: CATSRDVVADRFGEQYF. In DNA, the CDR3 is TGTGCCACCAGCAGAGATGTCGTAGCGGACCGTTTCGGCGAGCAGTACTTC.

Turning to this clonotype: This could be a read error, since a much larger clone is one nucleotide away. The rearrangement joins TRBV6-1 to TRBJ1-2, with unresolved D. CDR1 and CDR2 (germline): MNHNS, SASEGT. CDR3 length: 17 residues. The CDR3 sequence is CACSQWRECRKTYGYTF. CDR3 in DNA: TGTGCCTGCAGTCAATGGAGGGAATGTAGAAAGACCTATGGCTACACCTTC.

In the case of this clonotype: A read error may be the cause here, since a much bigger clone is one base away. The chain recombines TRBV11-1 with TRBJ1-2; D ambiguous. CDR1 and CDR2 (germline): SGHAT, FQDESV (reference sequence). The CDR3 sequence is 17 residues long. With 5 bases removed from V and 4 bases from J, the gap between germline ends came to 23 bases. CDR3 sequence: CASSISIKAGRTYGYTF. CDR3 in DNA: TGTGCCAGCAGCATATCTATTAAGGCTGGAAGGACCTATGGCTACACCTTC.

This clonotype was observed at least ten times. The chain carries TRBV3-1 and TRBJ2-5; D gene uncertain. The CDR3 consists of 17 residues. CDR1 and CDR2 from the germline V gene are LGHDT and YNNKEL (reference sequence). Trimming cost V 5 bases and J 5 bases, with 24 bases left between them. In DNA, the CDR3 is TGTGCCAGCAGCGAGAACTATCCCATTTCTTTCTCTGAGACCCAGTACTTC. It yields the protein CASSENYPISFSETQYF.

This clonotype showed up many times. The chain links TRBV5-1 to TRBJ1-3; D remains ambiguous. V was shortened by 1 base and J by 2 bases, with 4 bases between the two germline ends. CDR3 size: 13 residues. Germline V CDR1 and CDR2: SGHRS, YFSETQ. CDR3 sequence: CASSLSAGNTIYF. The CDR3 nucleotides are TGCGCCAGCAGCTTGTCGGCTGGAAACACCATATATTTT.

Turning to this clonotype: Given a much more abundant clone one base away, this may be a read error. The rearrangement links TRBV24-1 to TRBJ2-3; a possible D gene is TRBD2 (6 bases). CDR3 length equals 16 residues. CDR1 is KGHDR, CDR2 SFDVKD, per germline. CDR3: CTTSALTSISTDTQYF. The CDR3 DNA sequence: TGTACCACCAGTGCCTTGACTAGTATCAGCACAGATACGCAGTATTTT.

In the case of this clonotype: This may be a read error: a much more frequent sequence differs by one nucleotide. In DNA form, the CDR3 reads TGCGCCAGCGGCCTCGTAACTAATGAAAAACTGTTTTTT. It is translated as CASGLVTNEKLFF. V is TRBV5-1 and J is TRBJ1-4; D remains unclear. The V gene lost 7 bases and the J gene lost 1 base, with 8 bases spanning the gap. Germline values: CDR1 SGHRS, CDR2 YFSETQ. There are 13 residues in the CDR3.

In this sample, this clonotype turned up a few times. This rearrangement joins TRBV24-1 to TRBJ2-1; D is perhaps TRBD2 (6 bases). Germline assignment: CDR1 KGHDR and CDR2 SFDVKD. Trimming removed 9 bases at V and 4 bases at J, with 18 bases between. The CDR3 has 15 residues. CDR3 sequence (DNA): TGTGCCACCGGGAGTCGGGGGACGGATTACAATGAGCAGTTCTTC. It is translated as CATGSRGTDYNEQFF.

Regarding this clonotype: A read error is possible here, since a much larger clone lies one base away. V gene TRBV5-1 combines with J gene TRBJ2-1; D is perhaps TRBD1 or TRBD2 (5 bases each). The CDR3 covers 14 residues. Germline-derived CDR1 and CDR2 are SGHRS and YFSETQ. The CDR3 nucleotides are TGCGCCAGCAGCCGTGGGACGCCGAACAATGAGCAGTCCTTC. Amino acid sequence: CASSRGTPNNEQSF.

This clonotype was seen ten or more times. The gene calls are TRBV7-9 and TRBJ2-1; 9 nucleotides line up with TRBD2. The CDR3 length is 15 residues. V was clipped by 1 base and J by 6 bases; unmatched bases: 4. The germline gives CDR1 SEHNR, CDR2 FQNEAQ (reference sequence). CDR3 amino acids: CASSLGAGGFNEQFF. Written as DNA, the CDR3 is TGTGCCAGCAGCTTAGGAGCGGGAGGTTTCAATGAGCAGTTCTTC. Full variable domain (outside the CDR3, taken from reference TRBV7-9 and TRBJ2-1): DTGVSQNPRHKITKRGQNVTFRCDPISEHNRLYWYRQTLGQGPEFLTYFQNEAQLEKSRLLSDRFSAERPKGSFSTLEIQRTEQGDSAMYLCASSLGAGGFNEQFFGPGTRLTVL.

A word on this clonotype: A much larger clone lies a single base off, so this may be a read error. The CDR3 carries no conserved terminal phenylalanine or tryptophan, so it likely arises from a read error. The chain is built from TRBV7-9 and TRBJ2-4; 7 positions match TRBD1. In germline, CDR1 is SEHNR, CDR2 FQNEAQ (reference sequence). Losses at the gene ends were 4 bases for V and 6 bases for J; bases not matched to a gene: 6. The CDR3 runs to 14 residues. The DNA of the CDR3 is TGTGCCAGCAGCTCCCCGACAGGGCCAAACATTCAGTACCTC. It encodes CASSSPTGPNIQYL.

This clonotype was detected ten times or more. The genes are TRBV11-3 and TRBJ1-1; D gene unclear. With 1 base removed from V and 0 bases from J, the gap between germline ends came to 9 bases. The V gene's germline CDR1 is SGHNT and CDR2 YENEEA. The CDR3 totals 15 residues. The CDR3 loop reads CASSLVSGVNTEAFF. The CDR3 coding sequence is TGTGCCAGCAGCTTAGTTTCTGGGGTGAACACTGAAGCTTTCTTT.

For this clonotype: The CDR3 ends on some other residue instead of the conserved phenylalanine or tryptophan, so this is likely a read error. The V call is TRBV5-8, the J call TRBJ2-1; 7 bases are a match to TRBD2. V lost 2 bases and J lost 3; bases outside the gene matches: 2. CDR3 length equals 14 residues. CDR1 and CDR2 from the germline V gene are SGHTS and YDEGEE. The DNA for the CDR3 is TGTGCCAGCAGCTTATGGACTAGCTACAATGAGCAGTTCCTC. Amino acid sequence: CASSLWTSYNEQFL.

The V call is TRBV7-9, the J call TRBJ1-1; D is unclear. Germline loops: CDR1 SEHNR, CDR2 FQNEAQ (reference sequence). The V and J ends lost 5 bases and 4 bases respectively, with 11 bases between them. The CDR3 is 13 residues long. CDR3 coding DNA: TGTGCCAGCAGCCCCCGGGATGGCACTGAAGCTTTCTTT. This gives the protein CASSPRDGTEAFF.

This clonotype was seen repeatedly, ten times or more. The CDR3 DNA reads as TGTGCCAGCAGCGCACGCCGGGTCGTTAGAAAGACCTATGGCTACACCTTC. Its protein product is CASSARRVVRKTYGYTF. This rearrangement joins TRBV16 to TRBJ1-2; D is ambiguous. The V gene's germline CDR1 is KGHSY and CDR2 FQNENV. V was shortened by 5 bases and J by 4 bases, with 23 bases between the two germline ends. This CDR3 comprises 17 residues.

The chain couples TRBV5-8 to TRBJ2-1; D gene ambiguous. Trimming left V 4 bases short and J 5 bases short, with 7 bases between. CDR3 length equals 12 residues. In germline, CDR1 is SGHTS, CDR2 YDEGEE. CDR3 nucleotides: TGTGCCAGCAGCGGCTGGGACAATGAGCAGTTCTTC. Protein product: CASSGWDNEQFF.

This clonotype was detected ten times or more. The V and J genes are TRBV24-1 and TRBJ1-5; D remains ambiguous. Germline V gene lookup returns CDR1 KGHDR and CDR2 SFDVKD. The CDR3 covers 13 residues. V dropped 5 bases and J dropped 2 bases, with 6 bases sitting between them. The CDR3 loop is CATSVDGNQPQHF. Here the CDR3 DNA reads TGTGCCACCAGTGTTGATGGCAATCAGCCCCAGCATTTT.

This clonotype has a handful of counts. The chain employs TRBV18 and TRBJ2-3, with TRBD2 matching 10 bases. Losses at the gene ends were 2 bases for V and 4 bases for J; bases not matched to a gene: 6. Germline-derived CDR1 and CDR2 are KGHSH and LQKENI. The CDR3 consists of 16 residues. Here the CDR3 DNA reads TGTGCCAGCTCACCATGGCTAGCGGGAGAGTCAGATACGCAGTATTTT. Encoded protein: CASSPWLAGESDTQYF.

Comment on this clonotype: A clone one base away is much larger, so this may be a read error. The conserved final phenylalanine or tryptophan is absent from the CDR3, which likely points to a read error. The chain recombines TRBV7-9 with TRBJ2-1; D remains ambiguous. The CDR3 has 13 residues. In germline, CDR1 is SEHNR, CDR2 FQNEAQ (reference sequence). The V gene lost 2 bases and the J gene lost 5 bases, with 7 bases spanning the gap. Here the CDR3 DNA reads TGTGCCAGCAGCTTACAGGTCGACAATGAGCAGTTCCTC. Translation: CASSLQVDNEQFL.

In this sample, this clonotype turned up a few times. V and J are TRBV18 and TRBJ2-3; 8 bases fit TRBD2. The CDR3 has 16 residues. Germline CDR1 is KGHSH and CDR2 is LQKENI. V gave up 0 bases and J gave up 1 base; unmatched junction bases: 3. The CDR3 loop reads CASSPPSGGRTDTQYF. The CDR3, as DNA: TGTGCCAGCTCACCACCGAGCGGGGGCCGCACAGATACGCAGTATTTT.

This clonotype was seen only a few times. The rearrangement uses TRBV20-1 and TRBJ2-5, with D uncertain. The CDR3 is 15 amino acids. Germline CDR1 reads DFQATT; CDR2 reads SNEGSKA (reference sequence). V lost 0 bases and J lost 6, with 17 bases in between. The DNA for the CDR3 is TGCAGTGCTAGAGATTTTGGTCGCCCAGGTCAGACCCAGTACTTC. Translating gives CSARDFGRPGQTQYF.

Comments on this clonotype: A single base separates this from a much larger clone, so it may be a read error. This chain joins TRBV28 and TRBJ2-3, with D possibly being TRBD2 (7 bases). Germline assignment: CDR1 MDHEN and CDR2 SYDVKM. CDR3 size: 15 residues. The CDR3 spells CAGSSPGGATDTQYF. For the CDR3, the DNA is TGTGCCGGCAGTTCCCCGGGGGGCGCCACAGATACGCAGTATTTT.

On this clonotype itself: This could be a read error, since a much larger clone is one nucleotide away. The gene calls are TRBV12-2 and TRBJ1-2. TRBV12-2 is an annotated pseudogene. CDR3 length: 17 residues. As DNA, the CDR3 is TGTGCAAGTCACGGAATTCGGACTCCACGAAAGACCTATGGCTACACCTTC. This encodes CASHGIRTPRKTYGYTF.

The chain is built from TRBV5-1 and TRBJ2-3, with D perhaps TRBD2 (6 bases). The CDR3 loop spans 12 amino acids. V dropped 4 bases and J dropped 8 bases, with 11 bases sitting between them. Germline CDR1 is SGHRS and CDR2 is YFSETQ. This CDR3 is CASSPEAGTQYF. The CDR3 nucleotides are TGCGCCAGCAGCCCGGAAGCGGGTACGCAGTATTTT. Filled out from reference TRBV5-1 and TRBJ2-3, the complete variable domain reads KAGVTQTPRYLIKTRGQQVTLSCSPISGHRSVSWYQQTPGQGLQFLFEYFSETQRNKGNFPGRFSGRQFSNSRSEMNVSTLELGDSALYLCASSPEAGTQYFGPGTRLTVL.

Worth noting for this clonotype: A much larger clone differs from this one at a single base, so this may be a read error. As the CDR3 is not closed by the conserved phenylalanine or tryptophan, this likely results from a read error. This chain uses TRBV20-1 with TRBJ2-3; D gene ambiguous. CDR1 is DFQATT and CDR2 is SNEGSKA in the germline V gene (reference sequence). Trimming removed 2 bases from V and 5 bases from J, with 8 bases in between. This CDR3 has 12 residues. CDR3 region: CSARLLGDTQYL. The CDR3 bases are TGCAGTGCTAGACTGCTCGGAGATACGCAGTATCTT.

Of note for this clonotype: A read error is possible here, since a much larger clone lies one base away. This sequence joins TRBV30 and TRBJ1-1; D uncertain. The CDR3 contains 13 residues. In germline, CDR1 is GTSNPN, CDR2 SVGIG (reference sequence). The CDR3 DNA reads as TGTGCCTGGGGTGTAAAAAGTAACACTGAAGCTTTCTTT. Encoded protein: CAWGVKSNTEAFF.